This TCR beta chain was identified in a study of glioma-infiltrating T cells. Findings of the study overall: Gliomas, especially low-grade, showed above-expected tissue-blood divergence; non-neoplastic patients showed below.

With respect to this clonotype: Its antigen is undetermined.

Amplification of TCR alpha and beta CDR3 regions from RNA used iRepertoire nested multiplex PCR. Input was roughly 95-400 ng of tissue mRNA or PBMC total RNA. TCRdb re-called the multiplex PCR reads through MiXCR, storing one row per CDR3 protein. The profile shows some 190,000 distinct CDR3 sequences, 32% of them singletons. This CDR3 has 15 amino acids. Trimming shortened V by 1 base and J by 5 bases, and 15 bases separated the two germline ends. Germline-derived CDR1 and CDR2 are SGHRS and YFSETQ. This receptor was taken from a human donor with low-grade glioma or glioblastoma, undergoing nonglioma brain surgery, or in good health (not recorded which). The gene calls are TRBV5-1 and TRBJ2-5, with a tentative D call TRBD1 (6 bases). The sample was glioma tissue, nonneoplastic brain tissue, or PBMCs (not recorded which). The DNA of the CDR3 is TGCGCCAGCAGCTTGAACAACAGGGATAGGGAGACCCAGTACTTC. Protein product: CASSLNNRDRETQYF.